The rows below give T cell receptor beta chains drawn from one sample of a study of CD8 T cells in Susac syndrome. TCRdb called the immunoSEQ multiplex PCR reads again in MiXCR, with one record for every CDR3 protein. The data hold 400,000 to 550,000 distinct CDR3 sequences, with around 83% observed a single time. Sequenced: CD8+ T cells from PBMCs. These receptors were taken from a human donor with multiple sclerosis. Each CDR3 is given with its conserved first and last residue. Each record gives: J gene, D gene, V gene, clone size, CDR3 protein, CDR3 DNA. The D gene is left open where the match is weak. For some rows the clone size is stated as once, few or many, or as a class when expanded; others skip it.

>TRBJ1-1|TRBD1|TRBV27|NA
CASSYRQGVGGTEAFF
TGTGCCAGCAGTTACCGACAGGGGGTAGGCGGCACTGAAGCTTTCTTT
>TRBJ2-1|TRBD2|TRBV29-1|NA
CSVEDPNEREGYNEQFF
TGCAGCGTTGAAGACCCCAACGAGCGGGAGGGTTACAATGAGCAGTTCTTC
>TRBJ1-1|NA|TRBV11-2|NA
CASTEGGVGSNTEAFF
TGTGCCAGCACCGAAGGGGGGGTAGGGAGTAACACTGAAGCTTTCTTT
>TRBJ2-1|NA|TRBV7-8|NA
CASSLPRQTDYSYNEQFF
TGTGCCAGCAGCTTACCCAGACAGACAGATTACTCCTACAATGAGCAGTTCTTC
>TRBJ2-7|NA|TRBV10-1|NA
CASSDMDPLQYF
TGCGCCAGCAGTGACATGGACCCGCTGCAGTACTTC
>TRBJ1-2|TRBD1|TRBV25-1|NA
CASSESLGTGLIYGYTF
TGTGCCAGCAGTGAATCCCTCGGGACAGGGTTAATCTATGGCTACACCTTC
>TRBJ2-7|TRBD1|TRBV27|NA
CASSSSGTGNEQYF
TGTGCCAGCAGTTCCTCTGGGACAGGCAACGAGCAGTACTTC
>TRBJ2-7|NA|TRBV4-1|few
CASSQDSSTGYEQYF
TGCGCCAGCAGCCAAGATTCGAGCACAGGCTATGAGCAGTACTTC
>TRBJ1-1|NA|TRBV2|once
CASSSERDSLTMNTEAFF
TGTGCCAGCAGTTCTGAACGGGACTCCTTGACCATGAACACTGAAGCTTTCTTT
>TRBJ1-1|NA|TRBV19|NA
CASSIGGEAFF
TGTGCCAGTAGTATTGGGGGCGAAGCTTTCTTT
>TRBJ1-1|NA|TRBV19|NA
CASSMAGENTEAFF
TGTGCCAGTAGTATGGCAGGGGAGAACACTGAAGCTTTCTTT
>TRBJ1-4|TRBD1|TRBV29-1|NA
CSALGVGQGLWEKLFF
TGCAGCGCCTTGGGCGTAGGACAGGGGTTGTGGGAAAAACTGTTTTTT
>TRBJ2-5|TRBD2|TRBV15|NA
CATSRPTSGGDQETQYF
TGTGCCACCAGCAGACCAACTAGCGGGGGGGACCAAGAGACCCAGTACTTC
>TRBJ1-5|TRBD1|TRBV11-2|NA
CASSANRGSNQPQHF
TGTGCCAGCAGCGCCAACAGGGGAAGCAATCAGCCCCAGCATTTT
>TRBJ1-5|TRBD1|TRBV24-1|NA
CATSVLDRASVNQPQHF
TGTGCCACCAGTGTCCTAGACAGGGCCTCTGTTAATCAGCCCCAGCATTTT
>TRBJ2-7|NA|TRBV19|NA
CASSPLSGPYEQYF
TGTGCCAGTAGTCCTTTGTCAGGACCCTACGAGCAGTACTTC
>TRBJ2-7|TRBD2|TRBV9|NA
CASSPSGGGTEQYF
TGTGCCAGCAGTCCCTCCGGCGGGGGGACCGAGCAGTACTTC
>TRBJ1-5|NA|TRBV7-6|NA
CASSSSTEGNQPQHF
TGTGCCAGCAGCTCGTCGACAGAAGGCAATCAGCCCCAGCATTTT
>TRBJ1-1|NA|TRBV4-1|NA
CASSIQRGSGDSEAFF
TGCGCCAGCAGCATCCAAAGAGGTTCAGGGGATTCTGAAGCTTTCTTT
>TRBJ2-7|TRBD2|TRBV14|NA
CASSQDNPAGGPNYEQYF
TGTGCCAGCAGCCAAGATAATCCGGCGGGAGGGCCAAATTACGAGCAGTACTTC
>TRBJ2-3|TRBD2|TRBV30|NA
CAWSVTGGLTDTQYF
TGTGCCTGGAGTGTGACGGGGGGGCTTACAGATACGCAGTATTTT
>TRBJ2-1|TRBD2|TRBV28|NA
CASSLLAGEGYNEQFF
TGTGCCAGCAGTTTACTAGCGGGAGAAGGGTACAATGAGCAGTTCTTC
>TRBJ2-1|TRBD2|TRBV12-3/TRBV12-4|NA
CASSHSGSYNEQFF
TGTGCCAGCAGTCATAGCGGGAGCTACAATGAGCAGTTCTTC
>TRBJ1-1|TRBD1|TRBV12-3/TRBV12-4|NA
CASQRQGPNTEAFF
TGTGCCAGCCAACGACAGGGACCAAACACTGAAGCTTTCTTT
>TRBJ2-3|NA|TRBV19|NA
CASTSPGDTQYF
TGTGCCAGCACCAGTCCCGGAGATACGCAGTATTTT
>TRBJ2-7|NA|TRBV7-6|once
CASSLDFQGSGEQYF
TGTGCCAGCAGCTTAGATTTCCAGGGGTCGGGAGAGCAGTACTTC
>TRBJ2-1|NA|TRBV4-1|NA
CASSQDPVSSYNEQFF
TGCGCCAGCAGCCAAGATCCGGTGAGCTCCTACAATGAGCAGTTCTTC
>TRBJ2-1|TRBD2|TRBV20-1|NA
CSANSGGARSTYNEQFF
TGCAGTGCTAATAGCGGGGGGGCAAGAAGCACCTACAATGAGCAGTTCTTC
>TRBJ2-7|NA|TRBV7-9|NA
CASSLGEAVEQYF
TGTGCCAGCAGCTTAGGGGAGGCAGTCGAGCAGTACTTC
>TRBJ2-7|NA|TRBV15|NA
CATSSNDEQYF
TGTGCCACCAGCAGCAACGACGAGCAGTACTTC
>TRBJ2-1|NA|TRBV25-1|NA
CASSALPDGSSYNEQFF
TGTGCCAGCAGTGCATTACCGGACGGGAGCTCCTACAATGAGCAGTTCTTC
>TRBJ1-2|NA|TRBV20-1|NA
CSAREGAGIGYGYTF
TGCAGTGCTAGAGAGGGCGCAGGGATCGGCTATGGCTACACCTTC
>TRBJ2-7|NA|TRBV4-1|NA
CASSQNGIFYEQYF
TGCGCCAGCAGCCAGAACGGGATCTTCTACGAGCAGTACTTC
>TRBJ2-7|NA|TRBV14|NA
CASRLSSSYEQYF
TGTGCCAGCAGGCTGTCAAGCTCCTACGAGCAGTACTTC
>TRBJ2-7|TRBD1|TRBV5-1|NA
CARQGQYEQYF
TGCGCCCGCCAGGGACAGTACGAGCAGTACTTC
>TRBJ2-7|TRBD2|TRBV10-3|once
CAISEKVTGDYRSYEQYF
TGTGCCATCAGTGAGAAAGTGACTGGGGACTACCGATCCTACGAGCAGTACTTC
>TRBJ2-5|NA|TRBV19|few
CASSAGLETQYF
TGTGCCAGTAGTGCGGGACTTGAGACCCAGTACTTC
>TRBJ1-6|NA|TRBV6-5|NA
CASSYQGPYNSPLHF
TGTGCCAGCAGTTACCAGGGGCCCTATAATTCACCCCTCCACTTT
>TRBJ1-4|TRBD1|TRBV13|NA
CASSLGSTGNEKLFF
TGTGCCAGCAGCTTAGGCTCGACAGGGAATGAAAAACTGTTTTTT
>TRBJ2-7|TRBD1|TRBV2|NA
CAINGDRAGYEQYF
TGTGCCATAAATGGGGACAGGGCTGGGTACGAGCAGTACTTC
>TRBJ1-6|NA|TRBV27|once
CASTPGAGSSSPLHF
TGTGCCAGCACCCCCGGGGCGGGTAGTAGTTCACCCCTCCACTTT
>TRBJ1-1|NA|TRBV6-6|NA
CASSLTGQEAFF
TGTGCCAGCAGTCTTACAGGGCAGGAAGCTTTCTTT
>TRBJ2-2|TRBD2|TRBV11-2|NA
CASSLSGGANTGELFF
TGTGCCAGCAGCTTGAGCGGGGGCGCGAACACCGGGGAGCTGTTTTTT
>TRBJ2-1|TRBD1|TRBV2|once
CASSESAGTGDLTRASNEQFF
TGTGCCAGCAGTGAATCGGCGGGGACAGGGGACCTCACACGGGCGAGCAATGAGCAGTTCTTC
>TRBJ1-1|NA|TRBV30|NA
CAWMDTNTEAFF
TGTGCCTGGATGGACACGAACACTGAAGCTTTCTTT
>TRBJ1-2|NA|TRBV4-1|NA
CASSQEEGGVNGYTF
TGCGCCAGCAGCCAAGAGGAAGGGGGAGTCAATGGCTACACCTTC
>TRBJ2-7|NA|TRBV7-9|NA
CASSFVGYYEQYF
TGTGCCAGCAGCTTTGTTGGGTATTACGAGCAGTACTTC
>TRBJ2-3|NA|TRBV7-9|once
CASSGFPADTQYF
TGTGCCAGCTCAGGGTTTCCTGCAGATACGCAGTATTTT
>TRBJ2-1|NA|TRBV25-1|NA
CASSPPPKNKVFDEQFF
TGTGCCAGCAGCCCCCCCCCAAAAAACAAGGTATTCGATGAGCAGTTCTTC
>TRBJ2-2|TRBD1|TRBV4-1|NA
CASSAWTGDDGDNCFF
TGCGCCAGCAGCGCGTGGACAGGGGATGACGGGGATAACTGTTTTTTT
>TRBJ1-2|NA|TRBV25-1|once
CASTGWGENYGYTF
TGTGCCAGCACGGGGTGGGGGGAGAACTATGGCTACACCTTC
>TRBJ1-1|TRBD1|TRBV7-9|NA
CASSLRPESTGVHAEAFF
TGTGCCAGCAGCTTAAGGCCCGAATCGACAGGGGTCCACGCTGAAGCTTTCTTT
>TRBJ1-1|NA|TRBV4-1|NA
CASSQVGGGGSNTEAFF
TGCGCCAGCAGCCAAGTGGGGGGGGGCGGATCGAACACTGAAGCTTTCTTT
>TRBJ2-7|NA|TRBV20-1|NA
CSARPTEFYEQYF
TGCAGTGCTAGACCCACAGAGTTCTACGAGCAGTACTTC
>TRBJ2-7|NA|TRBV6-2/TRBV6-3|NA
CASISSAGAPYEQYF
TGTGCCAGCATTTCCTCTGCGGGGGCCCCCTACGAGCAGTACTTC
>TRBJ2-1|TRBD2|TRBV19|NA
CASSTREGVYEQFF
TGTGCCAGTAGTACACGGGAGGGCGTCTATGAGCAGTTCTTC